The 20 T cell receptor beta chains in this list originate from one sample, sequenced in a study of cytomegalovirus exposure and HLA in healthy donors. The PCR used 60 Vbeta and 13 Jbeta primers. Data came from immunoSEQ multiplex PCR; TCRdb stores just in-frame clones and leaves some out. The table shows 100,000 to 150,000 clones, with more than 65% occurring only once. Sequencing input: PBMCs. All receptors derive from a man aged 18 to 29 in good health and CMV-seropositive.

The V and J genes are TRBV7-2 and TRBJ2-5, with 9 nucleotides matching TRBD2. Germline V CDR1 and CDR2: SGHTA, FQGNSA. Trimming removed 1 base from V and 5 bases from J; junction bases left unmatched: 8. This CDR3 has 16 amino acids. The CDR3 coding sequence is TGTGCCAGCAGCTTAGTGGCCTCTAGCGGGATCGAGACCCAGTACTTC. The encoded protein is CASSLVASSGIETQYF.

This clone occurred once. The chain links TRBV4-1 to TRBJ1-3; TRBD1 matches 7 bases. V trimming: 0 bases; J trimming: 4 bases; junction bases outside the gene matches: 6. The CDR3 totals 16 residues. Per germline, CDR1 MGHRA and CDR2 YSYEKL. CDR3 sequence (DNA): TGCGCCAGCAGCCAAGAGTTCAGGGGGAACGGAAACACCATATATTTT. Its protein product is CASSQEFRGNGNTIYF.

The CDR3 DNA reads TGTGCCAGCAGTGAACGTCTTAACACCGGGGAGCTGTTTTTT. This encodes CASSERLNTGELFF. The V and J genes are TRBV2 and TRBJ2-2; D uncertain. Between the trimmed V and J ends, which lost 2 bases and 2 bases, there was a span of 6 bases. Germline CDR1 reads SNHLY; CDR2 reads FYNNEI. The CDR3 runs 14 residues. Drawing the rest from reference TRBV2 and TRBJ2-2, the complete variable domain is EPEVTQTPSHQVTQMGQEVILRCVPISNHLYFYWYRQILGQKVEFLVSFYNNEISEKSEIFDDQFSVERPDGSNFTLKIRSTKLEDSAMYFCASSERLNTGELFFGEGSRLTVL.

The chain has TRBV9 and TRBJ1-2, with D perhaps TRBD1 (6 bases). The CDR3 is 14 amino acids. V was pared by 0 bases and J by 8 bases, with 14 bases between. Per germline, CDR1 SGDLS and CDR2 YYNGEE. CDR3 amino acids: CASSVGSTGSGYTF. The DNA for the CDR3 is TGTGCCAGCAGCGTAGGGAGTACAGGGAGCGGCTACACCTTC.

Notes on this clone: Sequence at one end of the junction differs from germline and may be a read error. The J gene is TRBJ2-7, the V gene TRBV7-9, with 11 nucleotides matching TRBD1. The CDR3 contains 16 residues. The germline V gene encodes CDR1 SEHNR and CDR2 FQNEAQ (reference sequence). CDR3 amino acids: CSSSRTGGKLWDEQYF. CDR3 nucleotide sequence: TGTTCCAGCAGCCGGACAGGGGGCAAGCTTTGGGACGAGCAGTACTTC.

The rearrangement links TRBV27 to TRBJ1-2, with D perhaps TRBD1 (6 bases). Germline V gene sequence: CDR1 MNHEY, CDR2 SMNVEV (reference sequence). The length of the CDR3 is 19 residues. V gave up 5 bases and J gave up 1 base, with 26 bases separating them. DNA for the CDR3: TGTGCCAGCAGTCCCGGGGGGGGGCAGGGGACCTATTTTAACTATGGCTACACCTTC. Its translation is CASSPGGGQGTYFNYGYTF.

The chain has TRBV5-1 and TRBJ2-7; 8 nucleotides align to TRBD2. V lost 4 bases and J lost 7; bases outside the gene matches: 16. Germline CDR1 SGHRS, CDR2 YFSETQ. The CDR3 runs 16 residues. CDR3 sequence: CASSPQSPGTSYEQYF. As DNA, the CDR3 is TGCGCCAGCAGCCCGCAATCACCCGGGACTAGTTATGAGCAGTACTTC.

The genes are TRBV5-1 and TRBJ1-4; possibly TRBD1 for D (5 bases). The CDR3 contains 14 residues. Trimming left V 4 bases short and J 4 bases short, with 11 bases between. CDR1 is SGHRS, CDR2 YFSETQ, per germline. The CDR3 loop is CASSRDSFNEKLFF. CDR3 nucleotide sequence: TGCGCCAGCAGCCGAGACAGTTTTAATGAAAAACTGTTTTTT.

This rearrangement joins TRBV6-6 to TRBJ2-7; D may be TRBD1 (6 bases). Trimming removed 6 bases from V and 6 bases from J, with 18 bases in between. This CDR3 is 14 amino acids long. From germline, CDR1 is MNHNY and CDR2 SVGAGI (reference sequence). CDR3 in DNA: TGTGCCAGCAGCTCCGATCGGACAGCCTCCGAGCAGTACTTC. Its protein product is CASSSDRTASEQYF.

This chain uses TRBV6-1 with TRBJ2-3, with TRBD1 matching 9 bases. The trim removed 2 bases at V and 6 bases at J, leaving 6 bases unmatched. CDR1 MNHNS and CDR2 SASEGT come from the germline V gene. CDR3 size: 15 residues. CDR3 nucleotide sequence: TGTGCCAGCAGTGAACCGGGACAGGGCTTCGATACGCAGTATTTT. This sequence encodes CASSEPGQGFDTQYF.

The chain employs TRBV5-6 and TRBJ2-5; 9 bases match TRBD2. The germline V gene encodes CDR1 SGHDT and CDR2 YYEEEE. CDR3 size: 16 residues. With V trimmed by 0 bases and J by 3 bases, 6 bases remained unmatched. This CDR3 reads CASSLGWSSGEETQYF. As DNA, the CDR3 is TGTGCCAGCAGCTTGGGATGGTCTAGCGGGGAAGAGACCCAGTACTTC. Combining the CDR3 with reference TRBV5-6 and TRBJ2-5 gives the whole variable domain DAGVTQSPTHLIKTRGQQVTLRCSPKSGHDTVSWYQQALGQGPQFIFQYYEEEERQRGNFPDRFSGHQFPNYSSELNVNALLLGDSALYLCASSLGWSSGEETQYFGPGTRLLVL.

As concerns this clone: The sample contains more than one DNA sequence encoding this CDR3. The chain is built from TRBV7-2 and TRBJ1-5; 9 bases align to TRBD1. CDR3 size: 15 residues. In germline, CDR1 is SGHTA, CDR2 FQGNSA. Unmatched junction bases numbered 9, after V lost 5 bases and J lost 7 bases. This chain's CDR3 is CASSLVLTGGQPQHF. The CDR3 nucleotides read TGTGCCAGCAGCCTAGTCCTGACAGGGGGACAGCCCCAGCATTTT. The full variable domain, completed using reference TRBV7-2 and TRBJ1-5, is GAGVSQSPSNKVTEKGKDVELRCDPISGHTALYWYRQSLGQGLEFLIYFQGNSAPDKSGLPSDRFSAERTGGSVSTLTIQRTQQEDSAVYLCASSLVLTGGQPQHFGDGTRLSIL.

This clone was observed a single time. The chain has TRBV29-1 and TRBJ2-7; 9 positions agree with TRBD1. Germline values: CDR1 SQVTM, CDR2 ANQGSEA. Trimming cost V 7 bases and J 2 bases; bases outside gene matches: 6. The CDR3 is 13 amino acids. The CDR3 protein is CSGGQGYPYEQYF. The CDR3 DNA is TGCAGCGGTGGACAGGGGTACCCCTACGAGCAGTACTTC.

The genes are TRBV15 and TRBJ1-2; D is unresolved. V was cut by 0 bases and J by 7 bases, with 6 bases left in between. Germline lookup yields CDR1 LNHNV and CDR2 YYDKDF (reference sequence). CDR3 length equals 12 residues. The CDR3: CATSRDAGGYTF. The DNA of the CDR3 is TGTGCCACCAGCAGAGATGCGGGTGGCTACACCTTC.

This rearrangement joins TRBV7-2 to TRBJ2-1; TRBD2 matches 9 bases. Germline V gives CDR1 SGHTA, CDR2 FQGNSA. There are 16 residues in the CDR3. The junction had 7 bases not matched to a gene; V was cut back by 3 bases and J by 4 bases. CDR3 nucleotide sequence: TGTGCCAGCAGCTTCATGGGCGGGAGGGGATACAATGAGCAGTTCTTC. It yields the protein CASSFMGGRGYNEQFF.

The rearrangement links TRBV18 to TRBJ1-2; possible D gene TRBD1, 5 bases. The CDR3 has 16 residues. V dropped 6 bases and J dropped 4 bases, with 21 bases sitting between them. Germline V CDR1 and CDR2: KGHSH, LQKENI. CDR3 nucleotide sequence: TGTGCCAGCTCCGCGCGACAGCTAGATACAACCTATGGCTACACCTTC. Translated: CASSARQLDTTYGYTF.

This clone has just a few counts. The chain has TRBV11-1 and TRBJ1-2; D is ambiguous. The CDR3 length is 13 residues. The germline V gene has CDR1 SGHAT and CDR2 FQDESV (reference sequence). Trimming left V 1 base short and J 6 bases short, with 9 bases between. The CDR3 nucleotides read TGTGCCAGCAGCTTAGTCCGGGTGCATGGCTACACCTTC. The encoded protein is CASSLVRVHGYTF.

The chain couples TRBV27 to TRBJ1-1; perhaps TRBD1 as D (6 bases). Between the trimmed V and J ends, which lost 7 bases and 8 bases, there was a span of 20 bases. CDR1 MNHEY and CDR2 SMNVEV come from the germline V gene (reference sequence). CDR3 length: 14 amino acids. Here the CDR3 DNA reads TGTGCCAGCATCTCGGGGAGGGGGTTCCCCGAAGCTTTCTTT. Translating it yields CASISGRGFPEAFF.

Only one count was recorded for this clone. The chain couples TRBV5-1 to TRBJ2-7; D is possibly TRBD1 (5 bases). This CDR3 has 14 residues. From germline, CDR1 is SGHRS and CDR2 YFSETQ. Deletions cut 0 bases from V and 3 bases from J, with 10 bases between. In nucleotides, the CDR3 is TGCGCCAGCAGCTTGGTTGGGGCTGTCTACGAGCAGTACTTC. The encoded protein is CASSLVGAVYEQYF.

The CDR3 DNA is TGCGCCAGCAGCTTGAATTCAGGGGGCGGCTCCGGGGAGCTGTTTTTT. Translating it yields CASSLNSGGGSGELFF. V is TRBV5-1 and J is TRBJ2-2, with 8 bases lining up with TRBD1. The V gene's germline CDR1 is SGHRS and CDR2 YFSETQ. V shed 1 base, J shed 6 bases, and the junction held 8 bases outside the gene matches. This CDR3 spans 16 amino acids.